The 27 T cell receptor beta chains below were found in one sample sequenced in a study of vaccination effects on CD4 cells after COVID-19. Sequencing was preceded by expansion of antigen-specific CD4+ T cells with viral peptide pools in the ViraFEST assay. An approximately ten-day culture period preceded the isolation of CD4+ T cells. Each participant was given two doses of one vaccine (BNT162b2 or mRNA-1273). These TCRs are of unknown antigen specificity. The repertoire was sequenced with immunoSEQ multiplex PCR; TCRdb's copy has only in-frame clones and lacks some. The sample yields roughly 24,000 clones, 60% to 85% seen once. Sample: CD4+ T cells from PBMCs cultured with HCoV-NL63 spike peptides, taken after COVID-19 vaccination. Source of these receptors: a human donor who received a COVID-19 vaccine.

The chain links TRBV29-1 to TRBJ2-5; 8 bases match TRBD2. Trimming cost V 7 bases and J 4 bases; bases outside gene matches: 5. CDR3 size: 12 residues. CDR1 and CDR2 (germline): SQVTM, ANQGSEA. The CDR3 region has the DNA TGCAGCGCTGCGCGGGGGGCAGAGACCCAGTACTTC. The encoded protein is CSAARGAETQYF.

The chain couples TRBV28 to TRBJ2-7, with D uncertain. Germline V gives CDR1 MDHEN, CDR2 SYDVKM. Trimming stripped 10 bases from V and 5 bases from J, with 9 bases between. This CDR3 has 10 residues. CDR3 DNA: TGTGCCACTATACGGAACGAGCAGTACTTC. This translates into CATIRNEQYF.

J is TRBJ1-1 and V is TRBV9, with D unresolved. V was clipped by 0 bases and J by 6 bases, with 12 bases between them. The CDR3 spans 14 residues. Germline V gene lookup returns CDR1 SGDLS and CDR2 YYNGEE. The DNA for the CDR3 is TGTGCCAGCAGCGTAGTTGGAGGATCGGCTGAAGCTTTCTTT. Its protein product is CASSVVGGSAEAFF.

On this clone itself: A read error may account for a junction end that differs from germline. The genes are TRBV5-1 and TRBJ1-2; a weak D match, TRBD1 (6 bases). The germline V gene encodes CDR1 SGHRS and CDR2 YFSETQ. The CDR3 sequence is 12 residues long. The CDR3 DNA reads TGCGCCAGCAGCTTGGACGGACAGTCGGGGAACTTC. Its protein product is CASSLDGQSGNF.

This clone was picked up one time. This sequence joins TRBV19 and TRBJ1-1; tentative D call: TRBD1 (5 bases). Germline lookup yields CDR1 LNHDA and CDR2 SQIVND (reference sequence). The CDR3 consists of 14 residues. V was shortened by 7 bases and J by 4 bases, with 16 bases between the two germline ends. The CDR3 coding sequence is TGTGCCAGTACCGATAGGGGCCGTTCCACTGAAGCTTTCTTT. It is translated as CASTDRGRSTEAFF.

The gene calls are TRBV5-1 and TRBJ1-1; D is unresolved. CDR3 length: 15 residues. Trimming shortened V by 3 bases and J by 0 bases, and 12 bases separated the two germline ends. Per the germline V gene, CDR1 is SGHRS and CDR2 is YFSETQ. CDR3 sequence: CASSSDGQLNTEAFF. CDR3 coding DNA: TGCGCCAGCAGCTCGGACGGTCAGTTGAACACTGAAGCTTTCTTT.

The rearrangement joins TRBV6-2 or TRBV6-3 to TRBJ2-3; maybe TRBD1 (6 bases). Trimming took 2 bases from V and 4 from J, leaving 19 bases between them. The CDR3 has 17 amino acids. Germline V gene sequence: CDR1 MNHEY, CDR2 SVGEGT. The CDR3: CASSYRPLDYRADTQYF. CDR3 coding DNA: TGTGCCAGCAGTTACCGACCTTTAGACTACAGGGCAGATACGCAGTATTTT.

This clone showed up just a few times. V and J are TRBV20-1 and TRBJ2-3; TRBD1 agrees at 7 bases. Germline CDR1 reads DFQATT; CDR2 reads SNEGSKA (reference sequence). V was pared by 3 bases and J by 6 bases, with 15 bases of the junction left unmatched. The CDR3 runs 16 residues. CDR3 region: CSASGPGLTGTDTQYF. In nucleotides, the CDR3 is TGCAGTGCTAGTGGACCCGGCCTGACAGGGACGGATACGCAGTATTTT.

This chain joins TRBV4-2 and TRBJ2-3, with a weak D call TRBD2 (5 bases). This CDR3 is 14 amino acids long. Trimming took 4 bases from V and 2 from J, leaving 10 bases between them. Germline V gives CDR1 LGHNA, CDR2 YNFKEQ. CDR3 sequence (DNA): TGTGCCAGCAGCCCACGGAGGAACACAGATACGCAGTATTTT. Translated, it gives CASSPRRNTDTQYF.

The V call is TRBV6-5, the J call TRBJ1-1; possible D gene TRBD1, 6 bases. The CDR3 runs 14 residues. With 6 bases removed from V and 1 base from J, the gap between germline ends came to 12 bases. The V gene's germline CDR1 is MNHEY and CDR2 SVGAGI. As DNA, the CDR3 is TGTGCCAGCAGGAAGGGGGGATCGAACACTGAAGCTTTCTTT. Translation gives CASRKGGSNTEAFF.

The chain couples TRBV19 to TRBJ2-3, with 12 positions matching TRBD1. Trimming cost V 7 bases and J 2 bases; bases outside gene matches: 4. The length of the CDR3 is 15 residues. From germline, CDR1 is LNHDA and CDR2 SQIVND (reference sequence). CDR3 residues: CASIGTGGHTDTQYF. For the CDR3, the DNA is TGTGCCAGTATCGGGACAGGGGGCCACACAGATACGCAGTATTTT.

This clone was observed a few times. The V and J genes are TRBV19 and TRBJ1-6; maybe TRBD1 (5 bases). The CDR3 has 14 residues. Germline CDR1 reads LNHDA; CDR2 reads SQIVND (reference sequence). V lost 5 bases and J 7 bases, leaving 12 bases between the germline ends. In nucleotides, the CDR3 is TGTGCCAGTAGTCACCGGGACCGAAATTCACCCCTCCACTTT. Protein: CASSHRDRNSPLHF. The entire variable domain, with the rest obtained from reference TRBV19 and TRBJ1-6, is as follows: DGGITQSPKYLFRKEGQNVTLSCEQNLNHDAMYWYRQDPGQGLRLIYYSQIVNDFQKGDIAEGYSVSREKKESFPLTVTSAQKNPTAFYLCASSHRDRNSPLHFGNGTRLTVT.

The CDR3 reads CAIHRLEYNEQFF. The CDR3 DNA reads as TGTGCCATTCACCGACTGGAGTACAATGAGCAGTTCTTC. The chain uses TRBV2 and TRBJ2-1; the D is unclear. This CDR3 is 13 amino acids long. Germline assignment: CDR1 SNHLY and CDR2 FYNNEI. V lost 10 bases to trimming and J lost 4 bases, with 14 bases between them.

This chain links TRBV11-3 with TRBJ2-1; 8 bases fit TRBD1. This CDR3 comprises 16 residues. Germline CDR1 is SGHNT and CDR2 is YENEEA. V lost 4 bases, J lost 3 bases, and 8 bases stayed unmatched. The CDR3 sequence: CASSSRTGSNYNEQFF. The CDR3 DNA reads TGTGCCAGCAGCTCCCGGACAGGGTCCAACTACAATGAGCAGTTCTTC. Full variable domain (remainder filled in from reference TRBV11-3 and TRBJ2-1): EAGVVQSPRYKIIEKKQPVAFWCNPISGHNTLYWYLQNLGQGPELLIRYENEEAVDDSQLPKDRFSAERLKGVDSTLKIQPAELGDSAVYLCASSSRTGSNYNEQFFGPGTRLTVL.

The CDR3 loop reads CASPLGGTANTGELFF. CDR3 sequence (DNA): TGTGCCAGCCCCCTTGGAGGGACAGCGAACACCGGGGAGCTGTTTTTT. The chain uses TRBV18 and TRBJ2-2, with D maybe TRBD1 (7 bases). Germline values: CDR1 KGHSH, CDR2 LQKENI. The V end lost 8 bases, the J end lost 0 bases, and 16 bases lay between the germline ends. The CDR3 contains 16 residues. The whole variable domain, filled in from reference TRBV18 and TRBJ2-2, reads NAGVMQNPRHLVRRRGQEARLRCSPMKGHSHVYWYRQLPEEGLKFMVYLQKENIIDESGMPKERFSAEFPKEGPSILRIQQVVRGDSAAYFCASPLGGTANTGELFFGEGSRLTVL.

The V gene is TRBV5-4, the J gene TRBJ1-4, with 7 bases aligning to TRBD1. V gave up 0 bases and J gave up 5 bases; unmatched junction bases: 4. The CDR3 runs to 15 residues. CDR1 is SGHNT and CDR2 is YYREEE in the germline V gene (reference sequence). This CDR3 reads CASSLAGTANEKLFF. The CDR3 region has the DNA TGTGCCAGCAGCTTGGCGGGGACAGCGAATGAAAAACTGTTTTTT.

This clone was seen a single time. The chain couples TRBV19 to TRBJ2-3, with a possible D match to TRBD1 (6 bases). V lost 9 bases to trimming and J lost 6 bases, with 28 bases between them. The CDR3 has 17 amino acids. CDR1 and CDR2 (germline): LNHDA, SQIVND (reference sequence). CDR3 in amino acids: CASTDWTATGGGDTQYF. CDR3 bases: TGTGCCAGCACCGATTGGACAGCCACTGGGGGTGGGGATACGCAGTATTTT.

This clone was detected only once. V usage is TRBV27 and J usage is TRBJ2-1, with TRBD1 identical over 7 bases. Germline CDR1 is MNHEY and CDR2 is SMNVEV (reference sequence). With V trimmed by 5 bases and J by 0 bases, 7 bases remained unmatched. The CDR3 is 16 amino acids. Here the CDR3 reads CASSVSRDSSYNEQFF. CDR3 DNA: TGTGCCAGCAGTGTCTCCCGGGACAGCTCCTACAATGAGCAGTTCTTC.

V gene TRBV11-3 combines with J gene TRBJ1-1, with TRBD1 matching 12 bases. The junction had 4 bases not matched to a gene; V was cut back by 5 bases and J by 3 bases. Germline CDR1 and CDR2: SGHNT and YENEEA. This CDR3 is 15 amino acids long. CDR3 protein: CASSTGQGADTEAFF. DNA of the CDR3: TGTGCCAGCAGCACGGGACAGGGGGCCGACACTGAAGCTTTCTTT. Using reference TRBV11-3 and TRBJ1-1 for the parts outside the CDR3, the full variable domain is EAGVVQSPRYKIIEKKQPVAFWCNPISGHNTLYWYLQNLGQGPELLIRYENEEAVDDSQLPKDRFSAERLKGVDSTLKIQPAELGDSAVYLCASSTGQGADTEAFFGQGTRLTVV.

The rearrangement joins TRBV10-2 to TRBJ2-7; D is possibly TRBD1 (6 bases). The germline V gene has CDR1 WSHSY and CDR2 SAAADI. The V gene lost 0 bases and the J gene lost 8 bases, with 17 bases spanning the gap. The CDR3 totals 15 residues. The CDR3 is CASSESTRGGGKQYF. For the CDR3, the DNA is TGCGCCAGCAGTGAGTCAACCCGAGGGGGTGGAAAGCAGTACTTC.

The rearrangement uses TRBV5-4 and TRBJ2-5; D may be TRBD1 or TRBD2 (6 bases each). The V gene's germline CDR1 is SGHNT and CDR2 YYREEE (reference sequence). With 2 bases removed from V and 5 bases from J, the gap between germline ends came to 10 bases. The CDR3 consists of 13 residues. CDR3 residues: CASSFGGGETQYF. In DNA, the CDR3 is TGTGCCAGCAGCTTCGGAGGGGGGGAGACCCAGTACTTC.

The chain is built from TRBV3-1 (or the pseudogene TRBV3-2) and TRBJ2-7; D is uncertain. CDR1 is LGHDT and CDR2 is YNNKEL in the germline V gene (reference sequence). V was trimmed by 5 bases and J by 4 bases, leaving 9 bases between them. The CDR3 is made up of 12 amino acids. CDR3 sequence (DNA): TGTGCCAGCAGCAACGGTTTATACGAGCAGTACTTC. Amino acid sequence: CASSNGLYEQYF.

The chain has TRBV2 and TRBJ2-2; possibly TRBD1 for D (6 bases). The germline gives CDR1 SNHLY, CDR2 FYNNEI. CDR3 length: 14 residues. V was cut by 7 bases and J by 1 base, with 10 bases left in between. The CDR3 nucleotides are TGTGCCAGCAAGAACAGGGAGAACACCGGGGAGCTGTTTTTT. Protein product: CASKNRENTGELFF. Variable domain in full (rest from reference TRBV2 and TRBJ2-2): EPEVTQTPSHQVTQMGQEVILRCVPISNHLYFYWYRQILGQKVEFLVSFYNNEISEKSEIFDDQFSVERPDGSNFTLKIRSTKLEDSAMYFCASKNRENTGELFFGEGSRLTVL.

V is TRBV3-1 (or the pseudogene TRBV3-2) and J is TRBJ2-7; TRBD1 or TRBD2 may be the D gene (6 bases each). The CDR3 is 15 amino acids. V gave up 4 bases and J gave up 2 bases, with 15 bases separating them. In germline, CDR1 is LGHDT, CDR2 YNNKEL (reference sequence). CDR3 residues: CASSRSGGVTYEQYF. CDR3 bases: TGTGCCAGCAGCCGATCCGGGGGCGTTACCTACGAGCAGTACTTC.

This chain links TRBV7-9 with TRBJ1-1; TRBD1 is a possible D gene (5 bases). V lost 3 bases, J lost 0 bases, and 5 bases lay in between. The CDR3 contains 13 residues. CDR1 and CDR2 (germline): SEHNR, FQNEAQ (reference sequence). The chain's CDR3 is CASSLDMNTEAFF. The CDR3 region has the DNA TGTGCCAGCAGCTTGGACATGAACACTGAAGCTTTCTTT.

This clone appeared once. The J gene is TRBJ2-5, the V gene TRBV7-3, with TRBD1 matching over 9 bases. V was pared by 3 bases and J by 5 bases, with 1 base of the junction left unmatched. The CDR3 is 13 amino acids. Germline-derived CDR1 and CDR2 are SGHTA and FQGTGA. The CDR3 spells CASSFGQGETQYF. In nucleotides, the CDR3 is TGTGCCAGCAGCTTCGGACAGGGGGAGACCCAGTACTTC.

V is TRBV10-3 and J is TRBJ2-7, with D maybe TRBD2 (6 bases). CDR3 length equals 15 residues. CDR1 and CDR2 (germline): ENHRY, SYGVKD. The V and J ends lost 4 bases and 2 bases respectively, with 15 bases between them. The CDR3 here is CAISGSSGVTYEQYF. CDR3 DNA sequence: TGTGCCATCAGTGGAAGTAGCGGAGTTACCTACGAGCAGTACTTC.